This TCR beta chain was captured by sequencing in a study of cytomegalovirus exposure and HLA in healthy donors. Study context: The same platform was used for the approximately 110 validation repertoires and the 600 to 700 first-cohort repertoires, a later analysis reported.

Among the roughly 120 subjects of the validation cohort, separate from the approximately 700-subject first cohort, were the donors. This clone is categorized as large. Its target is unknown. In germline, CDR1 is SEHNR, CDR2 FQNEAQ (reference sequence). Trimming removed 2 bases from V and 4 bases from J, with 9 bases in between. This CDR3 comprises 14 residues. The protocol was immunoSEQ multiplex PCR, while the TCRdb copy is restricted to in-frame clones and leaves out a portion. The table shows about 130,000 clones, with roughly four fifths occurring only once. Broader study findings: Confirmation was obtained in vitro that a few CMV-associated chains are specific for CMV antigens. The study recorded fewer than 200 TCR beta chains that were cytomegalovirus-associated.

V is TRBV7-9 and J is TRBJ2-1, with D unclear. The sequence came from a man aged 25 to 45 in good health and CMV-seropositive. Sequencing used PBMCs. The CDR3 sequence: CASSLWNRYNEQFF. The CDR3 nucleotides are TGTGCCAGCAGCTTATGGAACAGATACAATGAGCAGTTCTTC.